A single sample gave rise to the 28 T cell receptor beta chains below, sequenced in a study of CD8 T cells in Susac syndrome. A quantity of about 0.45 to 1 ug RNA underwent reverse transcription using random hexamers. TCRdb independently ran MiXCR on the immunoSEQ multiplex PCR reads; one entry per CDR3 protein. The repertoire holds 200,000 to 300,000 distinct CDR3 sequences, with around 96% as singletons. The sequenced sample was CD4+ T cells from PBMCs. These receptors were obtained from a human donor with Susac syndrome.

This sequence joins TRBV19 and TRBJ1-2; D is possibly TRBD1 (5 bases). The germline V and J ends were trimmed by 5 bases and 6 bases, with 13 bases remaining between them. The germline gives CDR1 LNHDA, CDR2 SQIVND (reference sequence). CDR3 length: 13 residues. CDR3 sequence: CASSPGTADGYTF. The DNA of the CDR3 is TGTGCCAGTAGTCCCGGGACGGCAGATGGCTACACCTTC.

This rearrangement joins TRBV30 to TRBJ2-7, with 7 bases matching TRBD1. Per the germline V gene, CDR1 is GTSNPN and CDR2 is SVGIG (reference sequence). The CDR3 covers 13 residues. Losses at the gene ends were 5 bases for V and 5 bases for J; bases not matched to a gene: 9. CDR3 sequence: CAWATGLQNEQYF. The CDR3 DNA follows: TGTGCCTGGGCGACAGGGCTACAGAACGAGCAGTACTTC. The full variable domain, its missing parts supplied by reference TRBV30 and TRBJ2-7, is SQTIHQWPATLVQPVGSPLSLECTVEGTSNPNLYWYRQAAGRGLQLLFYSVGIGQISSEVPQNLSASRPQDRQFILSSKKLLLSDSGFYLCAWATGLQNEQYFGPGTRLTVT.

V and J are TRBV29-1 and TRBJ1-1; D remains unclear. Germline values: CDR1 SQVTM, CDR2 ANQGSEA. V was cut by 7 bases and J by 0 bases, with 6 bases left in between. This CDR3 spans 11 amino acids. CDR3 region: CSGSMNTEAFF. DNA for the CDR3: TGCAGCGGTTCAATGAACACTGAAGCTTTCTTT.

This clonotype was seen only once. The chain couples TRBV5-1 to TRBJ1-1; D is ambiguous. The CDR3 contains 13 residues. Between the trimmed V and J ends, which lost 7 bases and 7 bases, there was a span of 17 bases. CDR1 and CDR2 from the germline V gene are SGHRS and YFSETQ. CDR3 region: CASRLSMDGEAFF. In nucleotides, the CDR3 is TGCGCCAGCCGCCTCTCCATGGACGGTGAAGCTTTCTTT.

V and J are TRBV18 and TRBJ1-5, with D tentatively TRBD1 (5 bases). With 4 bases removed from V and 7 bases from J, the gap between germline ends came to 23 bases. Germline V gene sequence: CDR1 KGHSH, CDR2 LQKENI. The length of the CDR3 is 17 residues. Here the CDR3 DNA reads TGTGCCAGCTCACGAAAATCCCCTGGGGGGTCCCCCCAGCCCCAGCATTTT. Translation: CASSRKSPGGSPQPQHF. Supplemented by reference TRBV18 and TRBJ1-5, the full variable domain reads NAGVMQNPRHLVRRRGQEARLRCSPMKGHSHVYWYRQLPEEGLKFMVYLQKENIIDESGMPKERFSAEFPKEGPSILRIQQVVRGDSAAYFCASSRKSPGGSPQPQHFGDGTRLSIL.

This clonotype is a singleton in its sample. The chain employs TRBV28 and TRBJ2-7, with D possibly matching TRBD1 (8 bases). The CDR3 loop spans 14 amino acids. CDR1 and CDR2 from the germline V gene are MDHEN and SYDVKM. V lost 6 bases and J 3 bases, leaving 15 bases between the germline ends. The CDR3 here is CASSQDREGYEQYF. The CDR3 DNA reads TGTGCCAGCAGCCAGGACAGGGAGGGCTACGAGCAGTACTTC.

The chain is built from TRBV12-3 or TRBV12-4 and TRBJ2-1, with TRBD1 matching over 10 bases. The CDR3 is 14 residues long. V lost 8 bases to trimming and J lost 8 bases; unmatched junction nucleotides: 9. The CDR3 bases are TGTGCCAGCGGGCCGGGACAGGGGTATTATGAGCAGTTCTTC. Its translation: CASGPGQGYYEQFF.

The chain is built from TRBV20-1 and TRBJ1-3, with D hard to call. CDR1 and CDR2 from the germline V gene are DFQATT and SNEGSKA (reference sequence). The length of the CDR3 is 14 residues. Deletions cut 3 bases from V and 0 bases from J, with 9 bases between. As DNA, the CDR3 is TGCAGTGCTAGTTTCCAGAGCTCTGGAAACACCATATATTTT. Amino acids: CSASFQSSGNTIYF.

The V gene is TRBV19, the J gene TRBJ1-1; no definite D call. The CDR3 sequence is 14 residues long. The germline V gene has CDR1 LNHDA and CDR2 SQIVND (reference sequence). With 10 bases removed from V and 10 bases from J, the gap between germline ends came to 25 bases. The CDR3 is CATQTEEEPLGAFF. The CDR3 DNA reads as TGTGCCACTCAGACCGAAGAGGAGCCACTAGGAGCTTTCTTT.

This sequence joins TRBV29-1 and TRBJ2-1; 7 nucleotides line up with TRBD2. Germline V lookup: CDR1 SQVTM, CDR2 ANQGSEA. V lost 7 bases and J lost 3; bases outside the gene matches: 6. The CDR3 covers 13 residues. The CDR3 sequence is CSAFGDYYNEQFF. CDR3 sequence (DNA): TGCAGCGCGTTCGGGGACTACTACAATGAGCAGTTCTTC.

The J gene is TRBJ1-5, the V gene TRBV29-1, with D possibly TRBD1 on 5 matching bases. Trimming removed 8 bases at V and 0 bases at J, with 11 bases between. This CDR3 contains 13 residues. CDR1 SQVTM and CDR2 ANQGSEA come from the germline V gene. The CDR3 sequence is CSFGRDSNQPQHF. The CDR3 coding sequence is TGCAGCTTCGGCAGGGATAGCAATCAGCCCCAGCATTTT. The full variable domain, its missing parts supplied by reference TRBV29-1 and TRBJ1-5, is SAVISQKPSRDICQRGTSLTIQCQVDSQVTMMFWYRQQPGQSLTLIATANQGSEATYESGFVIDKFPISRPNLTFSTLTVSNMSPEDSSIYLCSFGRDSNQPQHFGDGTRLSIL.

In this sample, this clonotype turned up a few times. This chain links TRBV11-2 with TRBJ2-3; no reliable D call. Between the trimmed V and J ends, which lost 5 bases and 2 bases, there was a span of 5 bases. This CDR3 is 12 amino acids long. Germline assignment: CDR1 SGHAT and CDR2 FQNNGV. The CDR3 DNA reads TGTGCCAGCAGCGCAAACACAGATACGCAGTATTTT. Amino acid sequence: CASSANTDTQYF.

This chain uses TRBV7-9 with TRBJ2-7; maybe TRBD1 (7 bases). In germline, CDR1 is SEHNR, CDR2 FQNEAQ (reference sequence). This CDR3 is built from 14 residues. Trimming removed 3 bases from V and 2 bases from J, with 11 bases in between. CDR3 in DNA: TGTGCCAGCAGCTTCGGGGGACAGCCCTACGAGCAGTACTTC. Its protein is CASSFGGQPYEQYF.

V gene TRBV30 combines with J gene TRBJ1-1, with D unclear. The CDR3 has 14 amino acids. Trimming cost V 2 bases and J 4 bases, with 14 bases left between them. Germline lookup yields CDR1 GTSNPN and CDR2 SVGIG (reference sequence). This CDR3 reads CAWSFRVWGTEAFF. The CDR3 DNA sequence: TGTGCCTGGAGTTTTAGGGTTTGGGGCACTGAAGCTTTCTTT.

The CDR3 region is CASSLHRGIGETQYF. In DNA form, the CDR3 reads TGTGCCAGCAGTTTGCACAGGGGAATAGGAGAGACCCAGTACTTC. V usage is TRBV12-3 or TRBV12-4 and J usage is TRBJ2-5; TRBD1 agrees at 7 bases. The V gene end was trimmed by 3 bases and the J gene end by 4 bases; junction bases not matched to a gene: 8. The CDR3 is 15 amino acids.

The rearrangement uses TRBV9 and TRBJ2-1; 9 bases match TRBD2. The CDR3 covers 16 residues. Trimming at V came to 3 bases and at J to 4 bases, leaving 8 bases not matched to a gene. CDR1 is SGDLS and CDR2 is YYNGEE in the germline V gene. In DNA, the CDR3 is TGTGCCAGCAGCGGAGTTGGGACTAGCAGTTACAATGAGCAGTTCTTC. It yields the protein CASSGVGTSSYNEQFF.

Concerning this clonotype itself: One end of the junction does not line up with germline, which may come from a read error. The CDR3 DNA follows: TGCAGTGCCAGAGGGGACGCCAATCAGCCCCAGCATTTT. This sequence encodes CSARGDANQPQHF. The chain uses TRBV20-1 and TRBJ1-5; D might be TRBD1 (5 bases). Germline V CDR1 and CDR2: DFQATT, SNEGSKA (reference sequence). CDR3 size: 13 residues.

This chain connects TRBV9 to TRBJ1-2; D not resolved. Germline CDR1 is SGDLS and CDR2 is YYNGEE. The CDR3 contains 11 residues. V was clipped by 7 bases and J by 6 bases, with 10 bases between them. CDR3 DNA sequence: TGTGCCAGCTCAACGCCGGATGGCTACACCTTC. It encodes CASSTPDGYTF. The whole variable domain, filled in from reference TRBV9 and TRBJ1-2, reads DSGVTQTPKHLITATGQRVTLRCSPRSGDLSVYWYQQSLDQGLQFLIQYYNGEERAKGNILERFSAQQFPDLHSELNLSSLELGDSALYFCASSTPDGYTFGSGTRLTVV.

J is TRBJ1-2 and V is TRBV28, with a tentative D call TRBD1 (6 bases). Germline values: CDR1 MDHEN, CDR2 SYDVKM. The V gene lost 11 bases and the J gene lost 4 bases, with 14 bases spanning the gap. The CDR3 has 12 amino acids. The CDR3 spells CAVTGAGYGYTF. CDR3 coding DNA: TGTGCCGTAACGGGGGCCGGCTATGGCTACACCTTC.

The gene calls are TRBV7-9 and TRBJ2-1; D possibly uses TRBD1 or TRBD2 (6 bases each). Trimming left V 5 bases short and J 1 base short, with 18 bases between. Germline V CDR1 and CDR2: SEHNR, FQNEAQ (reference sequence). The CDR3 extends over 17 amino acids. CDR3 bases: TGTGCCAGCAGCCTCGGAGTGGGGGGCATTTCCTACAATGAGCAGTTCTTC. Translating gives CASSLGVGGISYNEQFF. The whole variable domain, filled in from reference TRBV7-9 and TRBJ2-1, reads DTGVSQNPRHKITKRGQNVTFRCDPISEHNRLYWYRQTLGQGPEFLTYFQNEAQLEKSRLLSDRFSAERPKGSFSTLEIQRTEQGDSAMYLCASSLGVGGISYNEQFFGPGTRLTVL.

This rearrangement joins TRBV5-1 to TRBJ1-5; 7 positions agree with TRBD1. The J segment lost 1 base and the V segment lost 7 bases, leaving 11 bases of the junction unmatched. This CDR3 is 16 amino acids long. Germline V gives CDR1 SGHRS, CDR2 YFSETQ. CDR3 bases: TGCGCCAGCGCTTGGCCCGACAGGGCGAGCAATCAGCCCCAGCATTTT. The encoded protein is CASAWPDRASNQPQHF.

The rearrangement links TRBV6-6 to TRBJ2-7, with TRBD2 matching 7 bases. V was clipped by 2 bases and J by 2 bases; unmatched bases: 6. CDR1 is MNHNY and CDR2 is SVGAGI in the germline V gene (reference sequence). This CDR3 region has 15 residues. This CDR3 reads CASSYLLAAPYEQYF. In DNA form, the CDR3 reads TGTGCCAGCAGTTACCTCCTAGCGGCACCCTACGAGCAGTACTTC.

The rearrangement joins TRBV9 to TRBJ2-1, with D maybe TRBD2 (5 bases). The length of the CDR3 is 19 residues. V lost 0 bases and J 3 bases, leaving 22 bases between the germline ends. Germline CDR1 is SGDLS and CDR2 is YYNGEE. CDR3 DNA: TGTGCCAGCAGCGTAGGAGGTGTTGCAGCCAGCGGACTCTACAATGAGCAGTTCTTC. It specifies CASSVGGVAASGLYNEQFF. The full variable domain, with the rest looked up from reference TRBV9 and TRBJ2-1, is DSGVTQTPKHLITATGQRVTLRCSPRSGDLSVYWYQQSLDQGLQFLIQYYNGEERAKGNILERFSAQQFPDLHSELNLSSLELGDSALYFCASSVGGVAASGLYNEQFFGPGTRLTVL.

The CDR3: CSSATGRGGYEQYF. As DNA, the CDR3 is TGCAGCAGCGCGACAGGGCGGGGGGGTTACGAGCAGTACTTC. The rearrangement joins TRBV29-1 to TRBJ2-7; the match to TRBD2 covers 9 bases. Germline V lookup: CDR1 SQVTM, CDR2 ANQGSEA. V lost 8 bases, J lost 4 bases, and 12 bases stayed unmatched. This CDR3 has 14 amino acids.

The chain combines TRBV30 with TRBJ2-1; 10 bases fit TRBD2. The length of the CDR3 is 17 residues. Germline V lookup: CDR1 GTSNPN, CDR2 SVGIG (reference sequence). V gave up 1 base and J gave up 2 bases; unmatched junction bases: 8. Written as DNA, the CDR3 is TGTGCCTGGAGTGGTGATACCCTAGCGGGAGCCTACAATGAGCAGTTCTTC. Its protein product is CAWSGDTLAGAYNEQFF. The complete variable domain, with remaining parts taken from reference TRBV30 and TRBJ2-1, reads SQTIHQWPATLVQPVGSPLSLECTVEGTSNPNLYWYRQAAGRGLQLLFYSVGIGQISSEVPQNLSASRPQDRQFILSSKKLLLSDSGFYLCAWSGDTLAGAYNEQFFGPGTRLTVL.

This clonotype showed up just once. The V gene is TRBV14, the J gene TRBJ2-1; 14 bases are a match to TRBD2. The germline CDR1 and CDR2 sequences are SGHDN and FVKESK. The CDR3 length is 18 residues. The junction had 8 bases not matched to a gene; V was cut back by 4 bases and J by 3 bases. The CDR3 region has the DNA TGTGCCAGCAGCCGAGGGACTAGCGGGAGCCACTTCTACAATGAGCAGTTCTTC. This translates into CASSRGTSGSHFYNEQFF.

The chain combines TRBV2 with TRBJ1-1; D unclear. Germline V gene sequence: CDR1 SNHLY, CDR2 FYNNEI. Trimming took off 8 bases at V and 2 bases at J, with 12 bases between the two ends. The CDR3 extends over 13 amino acids. CDR3 region: CASSGELNTEAFF. DNA of the CDR3: TGTGCCAGCTCTGGGGAACTAAACACTGAAGCTTTCTTT.

This clonotype was detected once. The J gene is TRBJ1-2, the V gene TRBV18; TRBD1 might be the D (5 bases). The V and J ends lost 5 bases and 9 bases respectively, with 16 bases between them. The germline CDR1 and CDR2 sequences are KGHSH and LQKENI. This CDR3 has 13 residues. In nucleotides, the CDR3 is TGTGCCAGCTCAGAATTAGAGACAGACCGCTACACCTTC. This sequence encodes CASSELETDRYTF.